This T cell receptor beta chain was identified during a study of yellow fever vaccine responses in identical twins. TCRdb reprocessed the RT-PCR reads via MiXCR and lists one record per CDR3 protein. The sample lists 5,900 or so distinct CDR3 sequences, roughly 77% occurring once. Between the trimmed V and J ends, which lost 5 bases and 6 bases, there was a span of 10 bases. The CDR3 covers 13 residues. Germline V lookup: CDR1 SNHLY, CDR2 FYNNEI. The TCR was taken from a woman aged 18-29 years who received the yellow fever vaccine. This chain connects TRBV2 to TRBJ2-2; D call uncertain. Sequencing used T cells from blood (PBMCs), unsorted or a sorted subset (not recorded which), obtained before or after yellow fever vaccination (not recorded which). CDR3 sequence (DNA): TGTGCCAGCAGTTTCGACCCCGCCGGGGAGCTGTTTTTT. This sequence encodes CASSFDPAGELFF.